These 24 T cell receptor beta chains originate from one sample sequenced in a study of blood T cell repertoires in COVID-19. Sequenced by immunoSEQ multiplex PCR; TCRdb stores in-frame clones only, minus some. Of about 360,000 clones detected, roughly 90% appear once; the ten largest clones hold roughly 7.2%. Sequenced material: peripheral blood. Receptors were obtained from a woman aged 60-70 years with COVID-19, enrolled during active disease.

The genes are TRBV19 and TRBJ1-5; D remains ambiguous. The CDR3 is 15 residues long. Trimming stripped 2 bases from V and 7 bases from J, with 15 bases between. Germline lookup yields CDR1 LNHDA and CDR2 SQIVND (reference sequence). CDR3 DNA sequence: TGTGCCAGTAGTATAAGTTACCAGACCGGGCAGCCCCAGCATTTT. As protein: CASSISYQTGQPQHF.

The rearrangement joins TRBV13 to TRBJ2-5, with TRBD1 matching over 7 bases. Germline CDR1 PRHDT, CDR2 FYEKMQ (reference sequence). The V segment lost 0 bases and the J segment 3 bases; nucleotides outside the gene matches: 4. This CDR3 has 15 amino acids. The CDR3 DNA follows: TGTGCCAGCAGCTTAGGGCAGGGGGTGAAAGAGACCCAGTACTTC. Protein: CASSLGQGVKETQYF.

The chain is built from TRBV6-6 and TRBJ1-2, with 7 nucleotides matching TRBD1. This CDR3 comprises 12 residues. V shed 2 bases, J shed 7 bases, and the junction held 1 base outside the gene matches. Germline CDR1 is MNHNY and CDR2 is SVGAGI (reference sequence). The CDR3 reads CASSYDRAGYTF. Here the CDR3 DNA reads TGTGCCAGCAGTTACGACAGGGCTGGCTACACCTTC.

The genes are TRBV4-1 and TRBJ1-2; D is undetermined. The germline V gene encodes CDR1 MGHRA and CDR2 YSYEKL. The CDR3 is 14 amino acids. V gave up 2 bases and J gave up 1 base, with 8 bases separating them. This CDR3 reads CASSQLARNYGYTF. Here the CDR3 DNA reads TGCGCCAGCAGCCAACTCGCGCGTAACTATGGCTACACCTTC.

This clone is a singleton in its sample. The J gene is TRBJ1-2, the V gene TRBV19; a possible D gene is TRBD1 (5 bases). CDR1 LNHDA and CDR2 SQIVND come from the germline V gene (reference sequence). The V gene lost 5 bases and the J gene lost 0 bases, with 16 bases spanning the gap. CDR3 length: 16 amino acids. CDR3 nucleotides: TGTGCCAGTAGTGCGGCCGGGGGAGGTCCTAACTATGGCTACACCTTC. Translation: CASSAAGGGPNYGYTF. The full variable domain, its missing parts supplied by reference TRBV19 and TRBJ1-2, is DGGITQSPKYLFRKEGQNVTLSCEQNLNHDAMYWYRQDPGQGLRLIYYSQIVNDFQKGDIAEGYSVSREKKESFPLTVTSAQKNPTAFYLCASSAAGGGPNYGYTFGSGTRLTVV.

This clone was observed once. This sequence joins TRBV19 and TRBJ2-3; 13 bases map to TRBD2. The ends lost 4 bases at V and 5 bases at J; junction bases unmatched: 6. CDR1 and CDR2 from the germline V gene are LNHDA and SQIVND (reference sequence). The CDR3 runs 16 residues. In nucleotides, the CDR3 is TGTGCCAGTAGTACGACTAGCGGGGGGTGGGGAGATACGCAGTATTTT. As protein: CASSTTSGGWGDTQYF.

This clone appeared a single time. The genes are TRBV27 and TRBJ2-7; TRBD1 agrees at 10 bases. Unmatched junction bases numbered 7, after V lost 2 bases and J lost 3 bases. Germline lookup yields CDR1 MNHEY and CDR2 SMNVEV (reference sequence). The CDR3 length is 16 residues. CDR3 bases: TGTGCCAGCAGTTTACGCACCGGGACAGGGGTCTACGAGCAGTACTTC. It is translated as CASSLRTGTGVYEQYF.

V and J are TRBV9 and TRBJ1-2; TRBD1 aligns across 9 bases. After removal of 0 bases from V and 6 bases from J, the junction contained 12 bases not matched to a gene. The germline gives CDR1 SGDLS, CDR2 YYNGEE. This CDR3 is 17 amino acids long. CDR3 DNA: TGTGCCAGCAGCGTAGCTAAGAGAACAGGGGGCATGGATGGCTACACCTTC. Translation: CASSVAKRTGGMDGYTF.

The chain is built from TRBV7-7 and TRBJ2-7, with D hard to call. Germline-derived CDR1 and CDR2 are SSHAT and FNYEAQ (reference sequence). This CDR3 is built from 14 residues. Trimming removed 5 bases at V and 0 bases at J, with 11 bases between. The CDR3 DNA follows: TGTGCCAGCAGCGAGTCCTGGAGCTCCTACGAGCAGTACTTC. Translated, it gives CASSESWSSYEQYF.

As for this clone: Other nucleotide sequences from this sample produce the same CDR3. This chain links TRBV12-3 or TRBV12-4 with TRBJ1-2, with D perhaps matching TRBD1 (5 bases). The CDR3 spans 12 residues. The germline V and J ends were trimmed by 2 bases and 5 bases, with 6 bases remaining between them. The CDR3 sequence: CASSLQGYGYTF. CDR3 nucleotide sequence: TGTGCCAGCAGTTTACAGGGATATGGCTACACCTTC.

The chain combines TRBV5-1 with TRBJ2-7; 10 bases are a match to TRBD1. The V segment lost 4 bases and the J segment 7 bases; nucleotides outside the gene matches: 8. Germline CDR1 SGHRS, CDR2 YFSETQ. This CDR3 region has 14 residues. CDR3 DNA sequence: TGCGCCAGCAGCCCAGGGACAGGGGTAGGGGAGCAGTACTTC. Amino acids: CASSPGTGVGEQYF.

A single count supports this clone. V is TRBV7-2 and J is TRBJ1-2, with unresolved D. The V and J ends lost 5 bases and 4 bases respectively, with 14 bases between them. Germline CDR1 and CDR2: SGHTA and FQGNSA. The CDR3 length is 14 residues. In DNA, the CDR3 is TGTGCCAGCAGCAGTAAAGCAGGTTTCTATGGCTACACCTTC. It specifies CASSSKAGFYGYTF. Filled out from reference TRBV7-2 and TRBJ1-2, the complete variable domain reads GAGVSQSPSNKVTEKGKDVELRCDPISGHTALYWYRQSLGQGLEFLIYFQGNSAPDKSGLPSDRFSAERTGGSVSTLTIQRTQQEDSAVYLCASSSKAGFYGYTFGSGTRLTVV.

V is TRBV11-3 and J is TRBJ2-2, with no clear D. The CDR3 consists of 15 residues. V lost 2 bases and J lost 3, with 10 bases in between. CDR1 SGHNT and CDR2 YENEEA come from the germline V gene. The CDR3 DNA sequence: TGTGCCAGCAGCTTATTCGACCGGGACACCGGGGAGCTGTTTTTT. It is translated as CASSLFDRDTGELFF.

The V call is TRBV29-1, the J call TRBJ2-7; TRBD1 matches 8 bases. V lost 6 bases, J lost 2 bases, and 12 bases stayed unmatched. The CDR3 contains 15 residues. CDR1 and CDR2 from the germline V gene are SQVTM and ANQGSEA. As DNA, the CDR3 is TGCAGCGTGAGCGGACAGGGCCTGATCCCCTACGAGCAGTACTTC. It translates to CSVSGQGLIPYEQYF.

This chain links TRBV2 with TRBJ1-2; TRBD1 aligns across 10 bases. The CDR3 sequence is 13 residues long. The trim removed 7 bases at V and 3 bases at J, leaving 2 bases unmatched. Germline V gives CDR1 SNHLY, CDR2 FYNNEI. DNA for the CDR3: TGTGCCAGCAAGGACAGGGGGGACTATGGCTACACCTTC. Its protein is CASKDRGDYGYTF.

The CDR3 region is CASRSTGTGHYEQYF. As DNA, the CDR3 is TGTGCCAGCAGGTCGACCGGGACAGGACACTACGAGCAGTACTTC. The chain links TRBV6-5 to TRBJ2-7; TRBD1 agrees at 8 bases. Germline CDR1 MNHEY, CDR2 SVGAGI. With 6 bases clipped from V and 3 bases from J, the junction kept 10 bases outside the gene matches. The CDR3 length is 15 residues.

The chain has TRBV18 and TRBJ2-3, with TRBD2 as a possible D gene (6 bases). V was cut by 3 bases and J by 6 bases, with 16 bases left in between. The germline gives CDR1 KGHSH, CDR2 LQKENI. This CDR3 comprises 15 residues. CDR3 in amino acids: CASSPEGSSGDTQYF. In DNA form, the CDR3 reads TGTGCCAGCTCACCGGAGGGGTCCTCCGGCGATACGCAGTATTTT.

J is TRBJ2-7 and V is TRBV27; D may be TRBD1 (5 bases). CDR3 size: 15 residues. Germline V lookup: CDR1 MNHEY, CDR2 SMNVEV (reference sequence). V was pared by 5 bases and J by 2 bases, with 16 bases between. The CDR3 protein is CASSLSGKSTYEQYF. The CDR3, as DNA: TGTGCCAGCAGTCTCTCAGGGAAATCAACCTACGAGCAGTACTTC.

The chain has TRBV6-5 and TRBJ1-5, with 8 bases fitting TRBD1. CDR3 size: 14 residues. Germline values: CDR1 MNHEY, CDR2 SVGAGI. Losses at the gene ends were 4 bases for V and 5 bases for J; bases not matched to a gene: 4. CDR3 loop: CASSSTGVDQPQHF. CDR3 nucleotide sequence: TGTGCCAGCAGTTCGACAGGGGTGGATCAGCCCCAGCATTTT.

This clone appeared a few times. The rearrangement links TRBV28 to TRBJ1-1, with D hard to call. Trimming took off 1 base at V and 4 bases at J, with 13 bases between the two ends. CDR3 length: 15 residues. CDR1 and CDR2 (germline): MDHEN, SYDVKM. The CDR3 DNA follows: TGTGCCAGCAGTTTATTACTCTCCCGTGGCACTGAAGCTTTCTTT. This gives the protein CASSLLLSRGTEAFF.

V usage is TRBV6-5 and J usage is TRBJ1-3; possibly TRBD1 for D (6 bases). V was shortened by 9 bases and J by 7 bases, with 13 bases between the two germline ends. Germline CDR1 is MNHEY and CDR2 is SVGAGI. This CDR3 is 12 amino acids long. The CDR3 is CASFTGSNTIYF. The CDR3 nucleotides read TGTGCCAGTTTTACAGGGAGTAACACCATATATTTT.

The V gene is TRBV6-1, the J gene TRBJ2-7; 11 bases agree with TRBD2. This CDR3 region has 16 residues. The V gene's germline CDR1 is MNHNS and CDR2 SASEGT. V lost 4 bases to trimming and J lost 2 bases; unmatched junction nucleotides: 7. The CDR3 nucleotides are TGTGCCAGCAGTGTGACTAGCGGGGTAACCGCCTACGAGCAGTACTTC. Its protein is CASSVTSGVTAYEQYF.

The chain links TRBV7-2 to TRBJ2-1; TRBD2 aligns across 13 bases. J was trimmed by 2 bases and V by 1 base; bases with no gene match: 8. There are 19 residues in the CDR3. Germline CDR1 is SGHTA and CDR2 is FQGNSA. DNA for the CDR3: TGTGCCAGCAGCTTAGAGGGGACTAGCGGGGTTCCAACCTACAATGAGCAGTTCTTC. Protein: CASSLEGTSGVPTYNEQFF.

This chain connects TRBV6-6 to TRBJ1-2, with D unclear. In germline, CDR1 is MNHNY, CDR2 SVGAGI (reference sequence). CDR3 length: 13 amino acids. V lost 2 bases to trimming and J lost 8 bases, with 12 bases between them. The CDR3 sequence is CASSYDQGGGYTF. CDR3 coding DNA: TGTGCCAGCAGTTACGACCAAGGCGGGGGCTACACCTTC.